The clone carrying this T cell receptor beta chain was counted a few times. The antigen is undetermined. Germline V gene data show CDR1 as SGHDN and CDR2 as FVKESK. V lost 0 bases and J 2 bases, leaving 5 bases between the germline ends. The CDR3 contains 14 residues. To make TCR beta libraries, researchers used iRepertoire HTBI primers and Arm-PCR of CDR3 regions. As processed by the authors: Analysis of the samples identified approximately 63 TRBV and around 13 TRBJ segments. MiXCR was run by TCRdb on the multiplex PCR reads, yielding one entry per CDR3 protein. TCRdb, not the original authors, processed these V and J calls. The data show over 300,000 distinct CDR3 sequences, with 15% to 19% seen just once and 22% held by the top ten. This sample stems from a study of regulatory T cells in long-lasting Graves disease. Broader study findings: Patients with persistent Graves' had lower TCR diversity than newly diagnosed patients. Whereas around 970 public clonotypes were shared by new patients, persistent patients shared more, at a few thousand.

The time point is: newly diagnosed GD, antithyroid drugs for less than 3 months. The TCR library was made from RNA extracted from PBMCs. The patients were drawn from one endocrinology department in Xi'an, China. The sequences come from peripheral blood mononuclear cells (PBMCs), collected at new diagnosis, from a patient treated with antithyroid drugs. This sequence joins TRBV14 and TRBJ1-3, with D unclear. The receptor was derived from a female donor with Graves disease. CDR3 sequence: CASSQDRPGNTIYF. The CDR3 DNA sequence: TGTGCCAGCAGCCAAGATCGGCCTGGAAACACCATATATTTT.